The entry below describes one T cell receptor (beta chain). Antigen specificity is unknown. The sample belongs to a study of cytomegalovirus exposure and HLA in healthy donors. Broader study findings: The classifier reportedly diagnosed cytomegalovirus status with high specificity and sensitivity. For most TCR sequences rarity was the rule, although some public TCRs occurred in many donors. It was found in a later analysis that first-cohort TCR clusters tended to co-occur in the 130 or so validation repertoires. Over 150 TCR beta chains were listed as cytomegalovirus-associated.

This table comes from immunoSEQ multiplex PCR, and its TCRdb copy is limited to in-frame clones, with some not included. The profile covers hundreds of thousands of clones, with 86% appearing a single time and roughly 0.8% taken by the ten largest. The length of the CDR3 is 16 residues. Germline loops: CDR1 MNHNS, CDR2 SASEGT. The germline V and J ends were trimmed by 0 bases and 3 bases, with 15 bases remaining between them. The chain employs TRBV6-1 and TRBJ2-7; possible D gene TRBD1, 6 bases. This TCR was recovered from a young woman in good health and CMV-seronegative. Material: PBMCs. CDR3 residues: CASSEALTGPFYEQYF. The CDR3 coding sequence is TGTGCCAGCAGTGAAGCGCTGACAGGCCCCTTCTACGAGCAGTACTTC.